The rows below give T cell receptor beta chains drawn from one sample of a study of T cell repertoires in cytomegalovirus infection. TCRdb analysed the reads with MiXCR anew, one entry per CDR3 protein. The table records roughly 180,000 distinct CDR3 sequences, about 28% of them present only once. Sequencing was performed on PBMCs. The source of these receptors is a human donor in good health (CMV status not recorded). Some clones in this sample may be carry-over from other donors' samples. The CDR3 runs from the conserved cysteine through the conserved F or W. Fields, in order: D gene, V gene, clone size, J gene, CDR3 protein, CDR3 DNA. The D gene is left open where the match is weak. Rows give clone size only sometimes, using once, few, many, or a class for an expanded clone.

d_call: TRBD1; v_call: TRBV7-3; clone_size: -; j_call: TRBJ2-1; cdr3_aa: CASSSATGNNEQFF; cdr3_nt: TGTGCCAGCAGCTCAGCGACAGGGAACAATGAGCAGTTCTTC
d_call: -; v_call: TRBV11-2; clone_size: -; j_call: TRBJ1-1; cdr3_aa: CASSPREEAFF; cdr3_nt: TGTGCCAGCAGCCCTCGGGAGGAAGCTTTCTTT
d_call: -; v_call: TRBV12-3/TRBV12-4; clone_size: few; j_call: TRBJ2-7; cdr3_aa: CASSLVLEYEQYF; cdr3_nt: TGTGCCAGCAGTTTAGTACTGGAATACGAGCAGTACTTC
d_call: -; v_call: TRBV9; clone_size: -; j_call: TRBJ1-4; cdr3_aa: CASSGADGREKLFF; cdr3_nt: TGTGCCAGCAGCGGGGCCGACGGACGAGAAAAACTGTTTTTT
d_call: -; v_call: TRBV6-4; clone_size: -; j_call: TRBJ1-2; cdr3_aa: CASSDSIISPGTGYTF; cdr3_nt: TGTGCCAGCAGTGACTCGATCATATCCCCGGGAACAGGCTACACCTTC
d_call: -; v_call: TRBV6-2/TRBV6-3; clone_size: -; j_call: TRBJ1-2; cdr3_aa: CASRPGRENYGYTF; cdr3_nt: TGTGCCAGCAGGCCGGGACGGGAAAACTATGGCTACACCTTC
d_call: -; v_call: TRBV30; clone_size: -; j_call: TRBJ2-3; cdr3_aa: CAWSVVGPSTDTQYF; cdr3_nt: TGTGCCTGGAGTGTAGTCGGGCCCTCCACAGATACGCAGTATTTT
d_call: TRBD2; v_call: TRBV6-6; clone_size: -; j_call: TRBJ2-2; cdr3_aa: CASVSGGAHGELFF; cdr3_nt: TGTGCCAGCGTTAGCGGGGGGGCCCACGGGGAGCTGTTTTTT
d_call: -; v_call: TRBV19; clone_size: -; j_call: TRBJ2-1; cdr3_aa: CASTTSNEQFF; cdr3_nt: TGTGCCAGTACCACTAGCAATGAGCAGTTCTTC
d_call: -; v_call: TRBV25-1; clone_size: few; j_call: TRBJ2-1; cdr3_aa: CASSEYRGGFNEQFF; cdr3_nt: TGTGCCAGCAGTGAATACAGGGGAGGCTTCAATGAGCAGTTCTTC
d_call: TRBD1; v_call: TRBV19; clone_size: -; j_call: TRBJ1-5; cdr3_aa: CASSTGQGAGQPQHF; cdr3_nt: TGTGCCAGTAGTACAGGACAGGGGGCAGGTCAGCCCCAGCATTTT
d_call: -; v_call: TRBV6-1; clone_size: -; j_call: TRBJ2-7; cdr3_aa: CASSGTRGDEQYF; cdr3_nt: TGTGCCAGCTCCGGAACTAGAGGCGACGAGCAGTACTTC
d_call: TRBD1; v_call: TRBV2; clone_size: few; j_call: TRBJ2-7; cdr3_aa: CARSRDRESITSYEQYF; cdr3_nt: TGTGCCCGTTCCCGGGACAGGGAATCAATTACGTCCTACGAGCAGTACTTC
d_call: TRBD1; v_call: TRBV9; clone_size: -; j_call: TRBJ1-2; cdr3_aa: CASSLTRDSSTLGYTF; cdr3_nt: TGTGCCAGCAGCCTTACCCGGGACAGTTCTACGCTGGGCTACACCTTC
d_call: -; v_call: TRBV20-1; clone_size: -; j_call: TRBJ2-3; cdr3_aa: CSAQRGSTDTQYF; cdr3_nt: TGCAGTGCCCAGAGAGGGAGCACAGATACGCAGTATTTT
d_call: -; v_call: TRBV7-2; clone_size: -; j_call: TRBJ2-3; cdr3_aa: CASSLAFGNTDTQYF; cdr3_nt: TGTGCCAGCAGCTTAGCGTTCGGGAACACAGATACGCAGTATTTT
d_call: -; v_call: TRBV6-6; clone_size: -; j_call: TRBJ1-3; cdr3_aa: CASSLSDIPGNTIYF; cdr3_nt: TGTGCCAGCAGTCTCTCGGACATTCCTGGAAACACCATATATTTT
d_call: -; v_call: TRBV19; clone_size: -; j_call: TRBJ2-1; cdr3_aa: CASSIDRSSYNEQFF; cdr3_nt: TGTGCCAGTAGTATCGACCGAAGCTCCTACAATGAGCAGTTCTTC
d_call: -; v_call: TRBV7-2; clone_size: many; j_call: TRBJ1-6; cdr3_aa: CASSYRDSPLHF; cdr3_nt: TGTGCCAGCAGCTACAGGGACTCACCCCTCCACTTT
d_call: -; v_call: TRBV6-2/TRBV6-3; clone_size: few; j_call: TRBJ2-1; cdr3_aa: CASSYPGAGLSGF; cdr3_nt: TGTGCCAGCAGTTACCCGGGGGCCGGACTAAGTGGCTTC
d_call: -; v_call: TRBV12-3/TRBV12-4; clone_size: -; j_call: TRBJ2-5; cdr3_aa: CASSPGPGWMYF; cdr3_nt: TGTGCCAGCAGCCCGGGGCCGGGGTGGATGTACTTC
d_call: -; v_call: TRBV6-5; clone_size: few; j_call: TRBJ1-4; cdr3_aa: CASSRGADEKLFF; cdr3_nt: TGTGCCAGCAGTAGGGGGGCCGATGAAAAACTGTTTTTT
d_call: -; v_call: TRBV19; clone_size: -; j_call: TRBJ1-2; cdr3_aa: CASSTYGGSSDYGYTF; cdr3_nt: TGTGCCAGTAGTACCTATGGGGGTTCAAGCGACTATGGCTACACCTTC
d_call: -; v_call: TRBV5-1; clone_size: many; j_call: TRBJ1-2; cdr3_aa: CASSLDGGRDGYTF; cdr3_nt: TGCGCCAGCAGCTTGGATGGTGGGCGTGATGGCTACACCTTC
d_call: -; v_call: TRBV6-4; clone_size: few; j_call: TRBJ2-1; cdr3_aa: CASSAKSDYNEQFF; cdr3_nt: TGTGCCAGCAGTGCAAAGAGCGACTACAATGAGCAGTTCTTC
d_call: TRBD2; v_call: TRBV7-3; clone_size: many; j_call: TRBJ2-1; cdr3_aa: CASSLLAGQYNEQFF; cdr3_nt: TGTGCCAGCAGCTTACTAGCGGGGCAATACAATGAGCAGTTCTTC
d_call: TRBD1; v_call: TRBV7-9; clone_size: -; j_call: TRBJ2-7; cdr3_aa: CASTQPPGTASYEQYF; cdr3_nt: TGTGCCAGCACCCAACCCCCCGGGACAGCCTCCTACGAGCAGTACTTC
d_call: -; v_call: TRBV4-1; clone_size: -; j_call: TRBJ1-2; cdr3_aa: CASSQAVKGPRYGYTF; cdr3_nt: TGCGCCAGCAGCCAAGCGGTAAAGGGACCGCGCTATGGCTACACCTTC
d_call: -; v_call: TRBV28; clone_size: -; j_call: TRBJ1-5; cdr3_aa: CASSYDQNQPQHF; cdr3_nt: TGTGCCAGCAGTTACGACCAGAATCAGCCCCAGCATTTT
d_call: -; v_call: TRBV2; clone_size: -; j_call: TRBJ1-4; cdr3_aa: CASNFGSNEKLFF; cdr3_nt: TGTGCCAGCAACTTTGGATCCAATGAAAAACTGTTTTTT
d_call: -; v_call: TRBV5-8; clone_size: -; j_call: TRBJ2-7; cdr3_aa: CASSSRVPGAWRSYEQYF; cdr3_nt: TGTGCCAGCAGCTCCCGCGTACCGGGGGCCTGGCGCTCCTACGAGCAGTACTTC
d_call: -; v_call: TRBV2; clone_size: few; j_call: TRBJ2-1; cdr3_aa: CASNYRTGPVDHNEQFF; cdr3_nt: TGTGCCAGCAATTATAGGACCGGCCCTGTAGATCACAATGAGCAGTTCTTC
d_call: TRBD1; v_call: TRBV30; clone_size: -; j_call: TRBJ1-1; cdr3_aa: CAWSEGAGGFEAFF; cdr3_nt: TGTGCCTGGAGCGAGGGGGCAGGAGGTTTTGAAGCTTTCTTT
d_call: -; v_call: TRBV27; clone_size: -; j_call: TRBJ2-5; cdr3_aa: CASSFGVGPQETQYF; cdr3_nt: TGTGCCAGCAGTTTTGGAGTAGGGCCCCAAGAGACCCAGTACTTC
d_call: TRBD1; v_call: TRBV12-3/TRBV12-4; clone_size: -; j_call: TRBJ1-3; cdr3_aa: CASSFPGGPSGNTIYF; cdr3_nt: TGTGCCAGCAGTTTTCCAGGGGGACCCTCTGGAAACACCATATATTTT
d_call: TRBD1; v_call: TRBV6-5; clone_size: few; j_call: TRBJ1-2; cdr3_aa: CASRGQGAFTAYGYTF; cdr3_nt: TGTGCCAGCCGGGGACAGGGGGCATTCACGGCCTATGGCTACACCTTC
d_call: -; v_call: TRBV7-6; clone_size: once; j_call: TRBJ2-5; cdr3_aa: CASSTPGLQETQYF; cdr3_nt: TGTGCCAGCAGCACGCCGGGACTCCAAGAGACCCAGTACTTC
d_call: TRBD1; v_call: TRBV23-1; clone_size: -; j_call: TRBJ2-7; cdr3_aa: CASSQSRDSESYEQYF; cdr3_nt: TGCGCCAGCAGTCAATCTAGGGACAGCGAAAGCTACGAGCAGTACTTC
d_call: -; v_call: TRBV7-9; clone_size: once; j_call: TRBJ2-7; cdr3_aa: CASSSPYTRGNEQYF; cdr3_nt: TGTGCCAGCAGCTCCCCGTATACTAGGGGTAACGAGCAGTACTTC
d_call: -; v_call: TRBV5-4; clone_size: -; j_call: TRBJ2-3; cdr3_aa: CASSLDPVGDTQYF; cdr3_nt: TGTGCCAGCAGCTTAGATCCAGTAGGAGATACGCAGTATTTT
d_call: TRBD1; v_call: TRBV6-5; clone_size: few; j_call: TRBJ1-6; cdr3_aa: CASSETGTGFKNSPLHF; cdr3_nt: TGTGCCAGCAGTGAGACAGGGACAGGGTTCAAGAATTCACCCCTCCACTTT
d_call: TRBD2; v_call: TRBV12-3/TRBV12-4; clone_size: -; j_call: TRBJ2-4; cdr3_aa: CASRFAGGPGNIQYF; cdr3_nt: TGTGCCAGCAGATTCGCGGGGGGGCCGGGAAACATTCAGTACTTC
d_call: -; v_call: TRBV6-2/TRBV6-3; clone_size: few; j_call: TRBJ1-5; cdr3_aa: CASSWGGGLNQPQHF; cdr3_nt: TGTGCCAGCAGTTGGGGCGGGGGCCTTAATCAGCCCCAGCATTTT
d_call: TRBD1; v_call: TRBV24-1; clone_size: few; j_call: TRBJ2-3; cdr3_aa: CATSDPGTGGDGSDTQYF; cdr3_nt: TGTGCCACCAGTGACCCGGGGACAGGGGGCGACGGATCAGATACGCAGTATTTT
d_call: -; v_call: TRBV6-1; clone_size: few; j_call: TRBJ1-3; cdr3_aa: CASSRGGRNSGNTIYF; cdr3_nt: TGTGCCAGCAGTCGGGGGGGACGGAACTCTGGAAACACCATATATTTT
d_call: TRBD1; v_call: TRBV12-5; clone_size: once; j_call: TRBJ1-1; cdr3_aa: CASGLVRDSLNTEAFF; cdr3_nt: TGTGCTAGTGGTTTGGTTCGGGACAGCCTAAACACTGAAGCTTTCTTT
d_call: -; v_call: TRBV7-8; clone_size: many; j_call: TRBJ2-1; cdr3_aa: CASSLERYNEQFF; cdr3_nt: TGTGCCAGCAGCTTAGAAAGATACAATGAGCAGTTCTTC
d_call: -; v_call: TRBV7-2; clone_size: few; j_call: TRBJ1-6; cdr3_aa: CASSPRDPPLHF; cdr3_nt: TGTGCCAGCAGCCCTCGGGACCCGCCCCTCCACTTT
d_call: TRBD1; v_call: TRBV29-1; clone_size: -; j_call: TRBJ2-7; cdr3_aa: CSVEDYRTGSYEQYF; cdr3_nt: TGCAGCGTTGAAGATTATAGGACAGGGTCCTACGAGCAGTACTTC
d_call: TRBD1; v_call: TRBV6-2/TRBV6-3; clone_size: -; j_call: TRBJ1-2; cdr3_aa: CASRTLRGQGYGYTF; cdr3_nt: TGTGCCAGCAGGACTTTGAGGGGGCAAGGCTATGGCTACACCTTC
d_call: -; v_call: TRBV10-3; clone_size: -; j_call: TRBJ2-7; cdr3_aa: CAISDGLTYEQYF; cdr3_nt: TGTGCCATCAGTGATGGACTTACCTACGAGCAGTACTTC
d_call: -; v_call: TRBV19; clone_size: once; j_call: TRBJ1-1; cdr3_aa: CASSGAGQDEAFF; cdr3_nt: TGTGCCAGTAGTGGGGCAGGGCAGGATGAAGCTTTCTTT
d_call: -; v_call: TRBV10-3; clone_size: -; j_call: TRBJ1-1; cdr3_aa: CATSGGRPMNTEAFF; cdr3_nt: TGTGCCACGTCGGGGGGCAGACCGATGAACACTGAAGCTTTCTTT
d_call: -; v_call: TRBV7-2; clone_size: -; j_call: TRBJ1-1; cdr3_aa: CASSLEVLTAEAFF; cdr3_nt: TGTGCCAGCAGCTTAGAAGTATTAACAGCTGAAGCTTTCTTT